This entry concerns a single TCR beta chain. Its antigen is unknown. It was second doses at about 4 or about 12 weeks that were pooled. This sample is part of a study of T cell responses to AZD1222 COVID-19 vaccine. General study results and limits: The study reported that nearly half of spike-specific TCRs target unmutated variant regions. The study identified only five to seven AZD1222 recipients as seropositive at baseline.

Clones were sequenced by immunoSEQ multiplex PCR, and TCRdb holds only the in-frame ones, with some missing. The repertoire includes fewer than 150,000 clones, roughly 87% of them detected once, and 5% to 6% sits in the top ten. The germline V gene has CDR1 MDHEN and CDR2 SYDVKM. The CDR3 totals 15 residues. V gave up 10 bases and J gave up 1 base, with 19 bases separating them. The sequence was obtained from an adult who received the AZD1222 COVID-19 vaccine. The chain has TRBV28 and TRBJ1-1; a possible D gene is TRBD1 (5 bases). The input for sequencing was peripheral blood, taken 28 days after the second AZD1222 dose. The CDR3 here is CAINRDPSANTEAFF. CDR3 coding DNA: TGTGCCATCAACCGGGACCCCAGTGCGAACACTGAAGCTTTCTTT. The complete variable domain, with remaining parts taken from reference TRBV28 and TRBJ1-1, reads DVKVTQSSRYLVKRTGEKVFLECVQDMDHENMFWYRQDPGLGLRLIYFSYDVKMKEKGDIPEGYSVSREKKERFSLILESASTNQTSMYLCAINRDPSANTEAFFGQGTRLTVV.